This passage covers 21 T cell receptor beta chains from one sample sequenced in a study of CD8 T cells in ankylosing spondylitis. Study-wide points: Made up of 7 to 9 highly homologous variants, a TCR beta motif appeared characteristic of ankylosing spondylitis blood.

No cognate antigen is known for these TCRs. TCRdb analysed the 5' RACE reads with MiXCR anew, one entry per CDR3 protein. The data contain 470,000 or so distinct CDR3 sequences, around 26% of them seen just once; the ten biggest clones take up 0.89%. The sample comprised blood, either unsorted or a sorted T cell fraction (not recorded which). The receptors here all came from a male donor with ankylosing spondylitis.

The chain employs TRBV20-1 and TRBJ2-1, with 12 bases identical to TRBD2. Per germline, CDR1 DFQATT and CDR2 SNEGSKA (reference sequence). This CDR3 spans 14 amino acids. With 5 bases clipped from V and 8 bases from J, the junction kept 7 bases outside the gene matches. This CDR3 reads CSAPRLAGVDEQFF. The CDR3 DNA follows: TGCAGTGCTCCCCGACTAGCGGGAGTCGATGAGCAGTTCTTC.

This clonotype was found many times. The CDR3 nucleotides read TGCAGTGCTAGATCCTCACCCGGTGACTATGGCTACACCTTC. Amino acids: CSARSSPGDYGYTF. The chain couples TRBV20-1 to TRBJ1-2; no reliable D call. This CDR3 has 14 residues. Germline lookup yields CDR1 DFQATT and CDR2 SNEGSKA (reference sequence). Trimming shortened V by 2 bases and J by 3 bases, and 13 bases separated the two germline ends.

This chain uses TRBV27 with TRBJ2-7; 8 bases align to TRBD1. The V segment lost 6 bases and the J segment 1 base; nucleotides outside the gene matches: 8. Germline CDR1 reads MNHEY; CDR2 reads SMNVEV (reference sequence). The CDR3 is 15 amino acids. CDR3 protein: CASSLRQGFSYEQYF. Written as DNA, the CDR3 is TGTGCCAGCAGCTTAAGACAGGGGTTTTCCTACGAGCAGTACTTC.

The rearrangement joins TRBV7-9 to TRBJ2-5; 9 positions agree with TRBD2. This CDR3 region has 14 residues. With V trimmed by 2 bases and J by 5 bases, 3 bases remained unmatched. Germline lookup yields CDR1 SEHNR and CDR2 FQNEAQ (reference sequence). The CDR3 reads CASSLPSGRETQYF. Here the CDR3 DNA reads TGTGCCAGCAGCTTACCCAGCGGGAGGGAGACCCAGTACTTC. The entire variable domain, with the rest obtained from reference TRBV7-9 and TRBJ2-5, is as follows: DTGVSQNPRHKITKRGQNVTFRCDPISEHNRLYWYRQTLGQGPEFLTYFQNEAQLEKSRLLSDRFSAERPKGSFSTLEIQRTEQGDSAMYLCASSLPSGRETQYFGPGTRLLVL.

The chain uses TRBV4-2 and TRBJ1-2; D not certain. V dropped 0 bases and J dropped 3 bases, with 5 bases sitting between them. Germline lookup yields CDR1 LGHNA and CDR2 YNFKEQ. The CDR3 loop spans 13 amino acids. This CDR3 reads CASSQEGDYGYTF. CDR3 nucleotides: TGTGCCAGCAGCCAAGAGGGAGACTATGGCTACACCTTC.

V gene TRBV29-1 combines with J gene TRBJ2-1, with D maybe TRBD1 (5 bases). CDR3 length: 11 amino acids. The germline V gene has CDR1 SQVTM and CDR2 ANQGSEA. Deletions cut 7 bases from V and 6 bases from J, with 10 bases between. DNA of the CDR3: TGCAGCGCGACAGTACTCAATGAGCAGTTCTTC. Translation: CSATVLNEQFF.

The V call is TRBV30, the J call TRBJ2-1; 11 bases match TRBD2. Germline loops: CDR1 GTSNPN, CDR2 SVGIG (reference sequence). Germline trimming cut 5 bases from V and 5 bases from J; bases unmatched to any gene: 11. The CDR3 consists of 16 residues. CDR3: CAWSIHGTSGHNEQFF. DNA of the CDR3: TGTGCCTGGTCCATTCACGGGACTAGCGGTCACAATGAGCAGTTCTTC.

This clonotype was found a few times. The CDR3 loop is CSARGRVATNEKLFF. CDR3 bases: TGCAGTGCTCGAGGCAGGGTTGCAACTAATGAAAAACTGTTTTTT. V usage is TRBV20-1 and J usage is TRBJ1-4, with TRBD1 as a possible D gene (5 bases). Germline V gene data show CDR1 as DFQATT and CDR2 as SNEGSKA (reference sequence). This CDR3 has 15 residues. The germline V and J ends were trimmed by 5 bases and 0 bases, with 13 bases remaining between them.

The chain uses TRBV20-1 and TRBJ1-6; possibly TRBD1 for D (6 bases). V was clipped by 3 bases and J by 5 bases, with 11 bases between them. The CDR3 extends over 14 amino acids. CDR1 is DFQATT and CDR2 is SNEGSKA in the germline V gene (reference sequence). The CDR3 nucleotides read TGCAGTGCTAGGGGCCAGGGGAATAATTCACCCCTCCACTTT. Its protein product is CSARGQGNNSPLHF.

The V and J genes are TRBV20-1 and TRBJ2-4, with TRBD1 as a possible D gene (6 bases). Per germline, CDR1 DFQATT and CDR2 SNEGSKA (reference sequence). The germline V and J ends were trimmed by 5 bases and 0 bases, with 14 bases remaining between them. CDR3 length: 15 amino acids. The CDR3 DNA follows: TGCAGTGCTTACCCTGGACAGCAAGCCAAAAACATTCAGTACTTC. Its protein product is CSAYPGQQAKNIQYF.

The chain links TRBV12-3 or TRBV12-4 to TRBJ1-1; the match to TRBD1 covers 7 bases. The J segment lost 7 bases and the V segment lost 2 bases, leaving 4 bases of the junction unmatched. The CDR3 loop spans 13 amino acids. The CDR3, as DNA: TGTGCCAGCAGTTTAAGGGGGCAGGTTGAAGCTTTCTTT. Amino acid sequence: CASSLRGQVEAFF.

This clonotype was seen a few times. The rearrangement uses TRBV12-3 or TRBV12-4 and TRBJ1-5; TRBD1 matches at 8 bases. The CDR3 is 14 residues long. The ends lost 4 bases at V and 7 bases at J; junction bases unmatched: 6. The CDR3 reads CASSSQGARQPQHF. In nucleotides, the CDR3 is TGTGCCAGCAGTTCCCAGGGGGCAAGACAGCCCCAGCATTTT.

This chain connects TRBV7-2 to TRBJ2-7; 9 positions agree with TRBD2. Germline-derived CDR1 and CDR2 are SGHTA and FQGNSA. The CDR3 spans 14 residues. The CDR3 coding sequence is TGTGCCACCAGCCAGACTAGCGGCTCCTACGAGCAGTACGTC. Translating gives CATSQTSGSYEQYV.

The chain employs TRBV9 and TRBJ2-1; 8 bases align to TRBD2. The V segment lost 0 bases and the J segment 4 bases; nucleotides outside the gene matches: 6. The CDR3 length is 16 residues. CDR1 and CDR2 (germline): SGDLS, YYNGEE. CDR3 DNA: TGTGCCAGCAGCGTAGCGGGTAGCGGGGCATACAATGAGCAGTTCTTC. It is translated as CASSVAGSGAYNEQFF.

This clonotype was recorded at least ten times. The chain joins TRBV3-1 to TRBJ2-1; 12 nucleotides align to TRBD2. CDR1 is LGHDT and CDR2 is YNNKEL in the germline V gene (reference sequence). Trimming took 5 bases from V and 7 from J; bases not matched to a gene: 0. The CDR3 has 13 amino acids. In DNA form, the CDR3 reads TGTGCCAGCAGCGGACTAGCGGGGAATGAGCAGTTCTTC. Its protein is CASSGLAGNEQFF.

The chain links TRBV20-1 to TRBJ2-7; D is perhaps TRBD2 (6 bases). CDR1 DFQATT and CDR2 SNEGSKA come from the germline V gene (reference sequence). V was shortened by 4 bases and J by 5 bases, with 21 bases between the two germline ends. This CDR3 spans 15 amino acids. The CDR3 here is CSATLWRAIKDEQYF. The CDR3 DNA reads TGCAGTGCTACGCTCTGGAGGGCTATTAAGGACGAGCAGTACTTC.

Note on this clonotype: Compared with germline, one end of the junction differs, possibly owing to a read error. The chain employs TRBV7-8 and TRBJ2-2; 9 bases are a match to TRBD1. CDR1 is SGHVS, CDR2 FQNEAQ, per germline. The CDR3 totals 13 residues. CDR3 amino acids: CASSPTRDRDLFF. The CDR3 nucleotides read TGTGCCAGCAGCCCAACCCGGGACAGGGATCTGTTTTTT.

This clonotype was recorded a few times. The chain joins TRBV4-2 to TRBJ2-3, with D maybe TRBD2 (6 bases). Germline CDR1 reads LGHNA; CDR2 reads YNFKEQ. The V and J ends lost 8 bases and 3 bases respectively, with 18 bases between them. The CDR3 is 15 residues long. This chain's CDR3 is CASATGLSLTDTQYF. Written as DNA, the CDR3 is TGTGCCAGCGCCACGGGACTCTCCTTAACAGATACGCAGTATTTT.

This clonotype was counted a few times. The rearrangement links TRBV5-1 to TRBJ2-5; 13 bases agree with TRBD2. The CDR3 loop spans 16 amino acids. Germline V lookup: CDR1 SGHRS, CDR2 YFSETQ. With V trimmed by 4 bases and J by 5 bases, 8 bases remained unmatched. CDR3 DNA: TGCGCCAGCAGCACCGGACTAGCGGGAGTAGTGGAGACCCAGTACTTC. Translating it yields CASSTGLAGVVETQYF.

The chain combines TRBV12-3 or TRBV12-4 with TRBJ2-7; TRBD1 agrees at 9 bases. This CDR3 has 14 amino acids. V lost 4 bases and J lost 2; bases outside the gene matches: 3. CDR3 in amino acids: CASSSGQGPYEQYV. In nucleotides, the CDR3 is TGTGCCAGCAGTTCCGGACAGGGGCCCTACGAGCAGTACGTC.

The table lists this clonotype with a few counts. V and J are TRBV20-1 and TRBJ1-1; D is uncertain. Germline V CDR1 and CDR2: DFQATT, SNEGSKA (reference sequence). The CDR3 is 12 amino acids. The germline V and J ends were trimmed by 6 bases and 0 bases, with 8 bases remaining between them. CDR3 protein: CSAHNLNTEAFF. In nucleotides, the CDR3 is TGCAGTGCCCACAACTTGAACACTGAAGCTTTCTTT.